This TCR beta chain stems from a study of OX40 agonist ivuxolimab in advanced cancers. Across the whole study: Six ivuxolimab dose levels, 0.01 to 10 mg/kg, were given intravenously every 2 weeks. Findings of the study overall: Among T cells, CD8+ cells averaged more expanded clones than CD4+ cells. Among the lowest peripheral clonal expansion occurred in 0.1-3.0 mg/kg partial responders.

Clones were sequenced by immunoSEQ multiplex PCR, and TCRdb holds only the in-frame ones, with some missing. Of about 77,000 clones listed, more than 75% were seen once; the top ten hold approximately 0.54%. Trimming pared 2 bases from V and 7 bases from J, leaving 12 bases between. Per the germline V gene, CDR1 is MNHNY and CDR2 is SVGAGI (reference sequence). The CDR3 covers 14 residues. On this clone itself: What it recognizes is unknown.

V and J are TRBV6-6 and TRBJ2-1, with D tentatively TRBD2 (6 bases). The specimen comprised CD4+ or CD8+ T cells sorted from blood, sampled in a trial of the OX40 agonist ivuxolimab. This receptor was obtained from an adult with an advanced solid tumor such as melanoma, head and neck, liver or kidney cancer. The CDR3 coding sequence is TGTGCCAGCAGTTACAGGGCGGAGGGAAATGAGCAGTTCTTC. It yields the protein CASSYRAEGNEQFF.